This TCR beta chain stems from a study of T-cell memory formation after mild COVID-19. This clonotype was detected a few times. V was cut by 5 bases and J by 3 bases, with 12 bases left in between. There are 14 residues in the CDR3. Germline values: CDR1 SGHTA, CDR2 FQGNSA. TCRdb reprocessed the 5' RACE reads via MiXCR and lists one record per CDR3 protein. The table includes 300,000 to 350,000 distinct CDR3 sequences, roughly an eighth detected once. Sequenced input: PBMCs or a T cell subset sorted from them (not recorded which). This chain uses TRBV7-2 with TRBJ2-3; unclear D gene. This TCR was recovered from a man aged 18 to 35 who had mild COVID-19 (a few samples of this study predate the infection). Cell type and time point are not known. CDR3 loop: CASSPFRSTDTQYF. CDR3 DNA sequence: TGTGCCAGCAGCCCCTTTAGGAGTACAGATACGCAGTATTTT.